This TCR beta chain derives from a study of blood T cells in healthy people across ages. A second about 7 to 12 cycle PCR used barcoded and J-beta primers. The study obtained at least 2.5 million CDR3-containing paired-end reads from every sample. TCRdb itself ran the 5' RACE reads through MiXCR, one entry per CDR3 protein. There are fewer than 700,000 distinct CDR3 sequences in the sample; 40% to 50% occur only once, and around 30% lies in the top ten. CDR3 size: 15 residues. In germline, CDR1 is DFQATT, CDR2 SNEGSKA (reference sequence). V lost 0 bases and J lost 6, with 15 bases in between. This clonotype was counted only a few times.

V and J are TRBV20-1 and TRBJ1-5; a possible D gene is TRBD1 (5 bases). The receptor comes from a man older than 75 in good health. The sample was blood. The CDR3, as DNA: TGCAGTGCTAGAGAGAGACGAGGGGTTAGTCAGCCCCAGCATTTT. It yields the protein CSARERRGVSQPQHF.